Listed below are T cell receptor beta chains from one sample, sequenced in a study of T cells after somatic rescue of genetic block. TCRdb keeps only in-frame clones here, not all; method: immunoSEQ multiplex PCR. The data contain 7,500 to 9,000 clones, roughly 80% of them seen just once; the ten biggest clones take up roughly 23%. The specimen sequenced was peripheral blood mononuclear cells (PBMCs). The receptors were sampled from a boy under 18. The CDR3 runs from the conserved cysteine through the conserved F or W. D genes are given only for firm matches. A row's size may be missing; if present it is once, few, many or a size class.

size,D,V,J,DNA,CDR3
.,TRBD2,TRBV2,TRBJ2-3,TGTGCCAGCAGTGGGGGGCTAGCGGGAGGGATAGATACGCAGTATTTT,CASSGGLAGGIDTQYF
hyperexpanded,.,TRBV7-2,TRBJ1-2,TGTGCCAGCAGCACCTCAGGGATGGAAGGGTATGGCTACACCTTC,CASSTSGMEGYGYTF
.,TRBD1,TRBV7-2,TRBJ2-7,TGTGCCAGCACCGTATCCTCGACAGGGCGTGGAGAGCAGTACTTC,CASTVSSTGRGEQYF
.,.,TRBV6-6,TRBJ1-5,TGTGCCAGCAGTTACTCGACCGGCAATCAGCCCCAGCATTTT,CASSYSTGNQPQHF
once,.,TRBV11-3,TRBJ1-5,TGTGCCAGCAGCTTAGACAGGGGCGATCAGCCCCAGCATTTT,CASSLDRGDQPQHF
.,.,TRBV7-9,TRBJ2-7,TGTGCCAGCAGCTTTACCCAAAACGAGCAGTACTTC,CASSFTQNEQYF
few,TRBD1,TRBV9,TRBJ1-2,TGTGCCAGCAGCGTAGGCGGGGGGACAGCCTACTATGGCTACACCTTC,CASSVGGGTAYYGYTF
.,.,TRBV9,TRBJ1-2,TGTGCCAGCAGCGTTGGGGTTATGGATGGCTACACCTTC,CASSVGVMDGYTF
.,.,TRBV29-1,TRBJ2-3,TGCAGCGTTGAGTGGGTCACAGATACGCAGTATTTT,CSVEWVTDTQYF
.,TRBD1,TRBV15,TRBJ2-7,TGTGCCACCAGCAGAGCAATAGGACAGGGACAAGGGGACGAGCAGTACTTC,CATSRAIGQGQGDEQYF
once,TRBD1,TRBV28,TRBJ2-7,TGTGCCAGCAGTAACAGGGGTTGGGCCTACGAGCAGTACTTC,CASSNRGWAYEQYF
.,.,TRBV2,TRBJ2-4,TGTGCCAGCAGTGAAGCGGGAGTAGCCAAAAACATTCAGTACTTC,CASSEAGVAKNIQYF
.,TRBD2,TRBV14,TRBJ2-3,TGTGCCAGCAGCCAAAGGGGACTAGCGGGGACAGATACGCAGTATTTT,CASSQRGLAGTDTQYF
.,.,TRBV19,TRBJ1-1,TGTGCCAGTGGGTGGGGGCTACAACGAGCTGTGAACACTGAAGCTTTCTTT,CASGWGLQRAVNTEAFF
.,TRBD2,TRBV30,TRBJ2-2,TGTGCCTGGAGTACTAGCGGGAGAAAGGGCACCGGGGAGCTGTTTTTT,CAWSTSGRKGTGELFF
.,TRBD2,TRBV11-2,TRBJ2-1,TGTGCCAGCAGCTTAACTAGCGGGGGGGCGGATGAGCAGTTCTTC,CASSLTSGGADEQFF
.,TRBD2,TRBV7-3,TRBJ2-3,TGTGCCAGCAGCCCAGTGGGAGCGGGGGCCGGGGGAGATACGCAGTATTTT,CASSPVGAGAGGDTQYF
.,.,TRBV2,TRBJ1-2,TGTGCCAGCAGAGAGGGACGGCCCTATGGCTACACCTTC,CASREGRPYGYTF
.,.,TRBV11-3,TRBJ2-1,TGTGCCAGCAGCCCTCGACAGAGAAGCCTCTACAGTGAGCAGTTCTTC,CASSPRQRSLYSEQFF
.,TRBD1,TRBV29-1,TRBJ2-7,TGCAGCGTTGCCACGGGGACAGGGGAATACGAGCAGTACTTC,CSVATGTGEYEQYF
medium-sized,TRBD1,TRBV7-9,TRBJ2-1,TGTGCCAGCAGCTTCCCCGGGACAGGGACATACAATGAGCAGTTCTTC,CASSFPGTGTYNEQFF
.,TRBD2,TRBV7-2,TRBJ2-7,TGTGCCAGCAGGACGACTAGCGGGGGTCTGGGCGAGCAGTACTTC,CASRTTSGGLGEQYF
.,TRBD1,TRBV28,TRBJ1-2,TGTGCCAGCAGCTCCGCCGGGACAGCCCGCTATGGCTACACCTTC,CASSSAGTARYGYTF
.,TRBD1,TRBV13,TRBJ2-1,TGTGCCAGCAGCCAAGCCGGGACAGGGGACAATGAGCAGTTCTTC,CASSQAGTGDNEQFF
.,.,TRBV5-1,TRBJ1-2,TGCGCCAGCAGCTTGGATCAGGGTGGGTATGGCTACACCTTC,CASSLDQGGYGYTF
.,.,TRBV27,TRBJ2-3,TGTGCCAGCACCGTGGGGCCGACGCAGTATTTT,CASTVGPTQYF
.,TRBD2,TRBV29-1,TRBJ2-1,TGCAGCGGGATACTAGCGCCGGCCTACAATGAGCAGTTCTTC,CSGILAPAYNEQFF
.,.,TRBV6-1,TRBJ2-5,TGTGCCAGCAGCCTGGACTACAGAGACCAAGAGACCCAGTACTTC,CASSLDYRDQETQYF
.,.,TRBV7-9,TRBJ2-1,TGTGCCAGCAGCTTAGTCTGGGACTCACACAATGAGCAGTTCTTC,CASSLVWDSHNEQFF
few,.,TRBV7-9,TRBJ1-1,TGTGCCAGCAGCTTGCTGATCACTGAAGCTTTCTTT,CASSLLITEAFF
.,TRBD2,TRBV4-2,TRBJ2-2,TGTGCCAGCAGCCAACTCTTGCGGGGGGGCCCCGGGGAGCTGTTTTTT,CASSQLLRGGPGELFF
.,TRBD2,TRBV11-2,TRBJ2-5,TGTGCCAGCAGCGCCCGACTAGCGGGACAAGAGACCCAGTACTTC,CASSARLAGQETQYF
.,.,TRBV2,TRBJ1-2,TGTGCCAGCAAAGGGGAGGGTCGAAACTATGGCTACACCTTC,CASKGEGRNYGYTF
.,.,TRBV7-9,TRBJ2-7,TGTGCCAGCAGCTTAGAGGCCGAGCAGTACTTC,CASSLEAEQYF
few,.,TRBV19,TRBJ1-1,TGTGCCAGTACCCCGACAGTCTCCCCCGACACTGAAGCTTTCTTT,CASTPTVSPDTEAFF
large,.,TRBV11-3,TRBJ2-7,TGTGCCAGCAGCTTAGTGGGCGAGCAGTACTTC,CASSLVGEQYF
.,.,TRBV6-5,TRBJ2-2,TGTGCCAGCAGTTACGGGTCAGTGAACACCGGGGAGCTGTTTTTT,CASSYGSVNTGELFF
.,.,TRBV5-1,TRBJ2-3,TGCGCCAGCAGCTTTTTGTTCACAGATACGCAGTATTTT,CASSFLFTDTQYF
.,TRBD1,TRBV5-6,TRBJ1-5,TGTGCCAGCAGCTTTCGGGGGGACAGGTTTGAACCCCAGCATTTT,CASSFRGDRFEPQHF
.,.,TRBV4-2,TRBJ1-5,TGTGCCAGCAGCCAAGGAGAGAATCAGCCCCAGCATTTT,CASSQGENQPQHF
.,.,TRBV2,TRBJ1-3,TGTGCCAGCAGTGAACTAGACCCCGGGAGGGAAAACACCATATATTTT,CASSELDPGRENTIYF
.,.,TRBV15,TRBJ1-4,TGTGCCACCAGTGCAGGGTATGAAAAACTGTTTTTT,CATSAGYEKLFF
.,.,TRBV11-2,TRBJ2-7,TGTGCCAGCAGCTTAGTACTAGGCGGGAACGAGCAGTACTTC,CASSLVLGGNEQYF
few,.,TRBV21-1,TRBJ2-7,TGTGCCAGCAGCAAAGGCGGTGGACTTTCGGTTCTCAGGGGGACCTACGAGCAGTACTTC,CASSKGGGLSVLRGTYEQYF
.,TRBD2,TRBV9,TRBJ2-5,TGTGCCAGCAGCGTAGGGCCTCTAGCGGGTGGGACCCAGTACTTC,CASSVGPLAGGTQYF
few,TRBD2,TRBV11-2,TRBJ2-7,TGTGCCAGCAGCTCCAGGGAGGGCTACGAGCAGTACTTC,CASSSREGYEQYF
.,.,TRBV7-2,TRBJ1-5,TGTGCCAGCAGCTTGGGGGGGACGGATCAGCCCCAGCATTTT,CASSLGGTDQPQHF
.,.,TRBV9,TRBJ2-7,TGTGCCAGCAGCGTGGGGGGTGGAGAGCAGTACTTC,CASSVGGGEQYF